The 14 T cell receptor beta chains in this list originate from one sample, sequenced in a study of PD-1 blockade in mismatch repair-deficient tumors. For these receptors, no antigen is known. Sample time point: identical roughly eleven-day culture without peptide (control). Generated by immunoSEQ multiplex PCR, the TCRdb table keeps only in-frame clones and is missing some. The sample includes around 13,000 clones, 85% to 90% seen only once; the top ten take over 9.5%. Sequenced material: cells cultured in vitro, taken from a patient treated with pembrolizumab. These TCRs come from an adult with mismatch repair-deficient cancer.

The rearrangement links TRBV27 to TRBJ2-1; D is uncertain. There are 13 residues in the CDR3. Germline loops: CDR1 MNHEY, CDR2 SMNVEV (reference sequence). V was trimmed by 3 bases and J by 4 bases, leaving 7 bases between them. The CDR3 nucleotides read TGTGCCAGCAGTTTCGTCTTATACAATGAGCAGTTCTTC. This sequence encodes CASSFVLYNEQFF.

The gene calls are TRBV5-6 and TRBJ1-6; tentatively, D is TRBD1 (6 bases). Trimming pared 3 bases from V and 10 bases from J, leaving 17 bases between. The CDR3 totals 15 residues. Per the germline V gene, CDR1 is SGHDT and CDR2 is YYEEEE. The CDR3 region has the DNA TGTGCCAGCAGCTCCCGAACAGGGATCGGCTCACCCCTCCACTTT. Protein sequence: CASSSRTGIGSPLHF.

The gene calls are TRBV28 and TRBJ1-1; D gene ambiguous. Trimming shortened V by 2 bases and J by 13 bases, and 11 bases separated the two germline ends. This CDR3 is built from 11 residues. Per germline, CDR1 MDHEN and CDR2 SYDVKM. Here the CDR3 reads CASSLNLVYFF. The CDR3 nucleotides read TGTGCCAGCAGTTTAAATCTGGTCTATTTCTTT.

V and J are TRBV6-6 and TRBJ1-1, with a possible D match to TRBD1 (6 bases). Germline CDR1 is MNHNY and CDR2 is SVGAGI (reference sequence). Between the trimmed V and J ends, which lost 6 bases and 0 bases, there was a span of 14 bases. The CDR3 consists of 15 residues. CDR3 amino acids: CASRPRGQLNTEAFF. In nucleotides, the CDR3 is TGTGCCAGCAGGCCCCGGGGACAACTGAACACTGAAGCTTTCTTT.

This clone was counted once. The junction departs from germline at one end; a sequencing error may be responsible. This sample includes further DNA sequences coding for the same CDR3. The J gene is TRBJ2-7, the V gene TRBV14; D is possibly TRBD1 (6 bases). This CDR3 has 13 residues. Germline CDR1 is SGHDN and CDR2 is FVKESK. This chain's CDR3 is CASSQDGGHEQYF. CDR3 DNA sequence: TGTGCTAGCAGCCAAGATGGGGGCCACGAGCAGTACTTC.

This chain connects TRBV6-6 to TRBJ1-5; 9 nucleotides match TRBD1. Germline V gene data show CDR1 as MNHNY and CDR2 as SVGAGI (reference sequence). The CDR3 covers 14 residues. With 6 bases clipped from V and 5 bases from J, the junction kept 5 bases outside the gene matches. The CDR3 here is CASSPWTGDQPQHF. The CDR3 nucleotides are TGTGCCAGCAGCCCTTGGACAGGGGATCAGCCCCAGCATTTT.

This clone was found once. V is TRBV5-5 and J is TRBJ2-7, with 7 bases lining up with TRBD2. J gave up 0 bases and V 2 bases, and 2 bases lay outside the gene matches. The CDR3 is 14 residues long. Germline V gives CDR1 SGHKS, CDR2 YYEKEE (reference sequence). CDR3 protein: CASSLQRDSYEQYF. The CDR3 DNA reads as TGTGCCAGCAGCTTACAGCGGGACTCCTACGAGCAGTACTTC.

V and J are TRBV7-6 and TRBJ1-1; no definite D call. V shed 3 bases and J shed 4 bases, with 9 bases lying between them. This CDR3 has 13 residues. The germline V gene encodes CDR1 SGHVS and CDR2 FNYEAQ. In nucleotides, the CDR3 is TGTGCCAGCAGCTTTGATGGGCGCACTGAAGCTTTCTTT. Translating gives CASSFDGRTEAFF.

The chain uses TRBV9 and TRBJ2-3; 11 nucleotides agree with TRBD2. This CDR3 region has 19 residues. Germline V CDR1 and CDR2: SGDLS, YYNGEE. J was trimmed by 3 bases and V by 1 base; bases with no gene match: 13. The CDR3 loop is CASSVSGGTSGGWTDTQYF. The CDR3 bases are TGTGCCAGCAGCGTATCAGGCGGGACTAGCGGTGGATGGACAGATACGCAGTATTTT. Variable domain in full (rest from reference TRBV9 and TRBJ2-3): DSGVTQTPKHLITATGQRVTLRCSPRSGDLSVYWYQQSLDQGLQFLIQYYNGEERAKGNILERFSAQQFPDLHSELNLSSLELGDSALYFCASSVSGGTSGGWTDTQYFGPGTRLTVL.

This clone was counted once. CDR3 sequence reads: CASSQGDRNNYGYTF. The CDR3 region has the DNA TGTGCCAGCAGCCAGGGGGACAGGAATAACTATGGCTACACCTTC. This chain connects TRBV4-2 to TRBJ1-2, with TRBD1 matching over 8 bases. This CDR3 contains 15 residues. Germline trimming cut 3 bases from V and 1 base from J; bases unmatched to any gene: 4. The V gene's germline CDR1 is LGHNA and CDR2 YNFKEQ.

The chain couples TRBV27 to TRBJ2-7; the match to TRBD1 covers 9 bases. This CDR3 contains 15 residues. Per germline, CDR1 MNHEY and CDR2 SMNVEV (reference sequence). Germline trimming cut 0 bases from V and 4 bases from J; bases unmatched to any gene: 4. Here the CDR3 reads CASSLSDRGRYEQYF. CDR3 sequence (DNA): TGTGCCAGCAGTTTATCGGACAGGGGACGGTACGAGCAGTACTTC.

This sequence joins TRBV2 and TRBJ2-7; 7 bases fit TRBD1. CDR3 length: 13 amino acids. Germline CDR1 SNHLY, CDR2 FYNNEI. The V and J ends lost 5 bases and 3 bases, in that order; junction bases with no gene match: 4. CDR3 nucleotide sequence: TGTGCCAGCAGTCCGACAGGGTACTACGAGCAGTACTTC. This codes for CASSPTGYYEQYF.

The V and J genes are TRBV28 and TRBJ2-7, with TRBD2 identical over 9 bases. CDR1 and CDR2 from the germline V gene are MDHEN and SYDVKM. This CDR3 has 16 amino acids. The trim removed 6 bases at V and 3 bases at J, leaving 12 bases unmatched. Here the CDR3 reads CASSGTGGRALYEQYF. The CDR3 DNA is TGTGCCAGCAGCGGGACTGGCGGGAGGGCCCTCTACGAGCAGTACTTC.

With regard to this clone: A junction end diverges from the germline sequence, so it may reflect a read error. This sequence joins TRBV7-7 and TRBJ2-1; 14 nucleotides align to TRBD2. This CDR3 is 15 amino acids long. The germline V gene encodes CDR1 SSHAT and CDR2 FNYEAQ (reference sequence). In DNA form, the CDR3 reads TGTGCCAGCAGCCGGACTAGCGGGAGGAAAAATGAACAGTTCTTC. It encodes CASSRTSGRKNEQFF. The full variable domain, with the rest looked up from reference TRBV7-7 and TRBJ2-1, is GAGVSQSPRYKVTKRGQDVTLRCDPISSHATLYWYQQALGQGPEFLTYFNYEAQPDKSGLPSDRFSAERPEGSISTLTIQRTEQRDSAMYRCASSRTSGRKNEQFFGPGTRLTVL.